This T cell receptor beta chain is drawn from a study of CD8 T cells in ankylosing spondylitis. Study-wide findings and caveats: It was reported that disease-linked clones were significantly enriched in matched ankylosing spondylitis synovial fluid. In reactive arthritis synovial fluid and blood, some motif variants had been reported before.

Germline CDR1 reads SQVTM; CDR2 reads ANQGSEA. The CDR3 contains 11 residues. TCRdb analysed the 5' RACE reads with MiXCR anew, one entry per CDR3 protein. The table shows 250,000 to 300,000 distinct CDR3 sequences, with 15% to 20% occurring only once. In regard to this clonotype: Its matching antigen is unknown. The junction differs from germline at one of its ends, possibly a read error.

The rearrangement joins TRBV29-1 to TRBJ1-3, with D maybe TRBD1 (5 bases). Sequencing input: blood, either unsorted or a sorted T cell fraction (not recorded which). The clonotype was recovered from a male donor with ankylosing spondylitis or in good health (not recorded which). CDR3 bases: TGCAGCGCTACAGGCGGAAGCACCATATATTTT. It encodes CSATGGSTIYF.